Presented here are 6 T cell receptor beta chains from one specimen sequenced in a study of graft-versus-host responses after intestinal transplantation. These TCRs are of unknown antigen specificity. Profiling relied on immunoSEQ multiplex PCR, and the TCRdb table lists in-frame clones only, not all of them. The data hold 50,000 to 80,000 clones, with 90% observed a single time. The specimen comprised unstimulated CD8+ T cells sorted from spleen or lymph node cells, sampled before transplant. These receptors came from a human donor who was the organ donor for an intestinal transplant.

The chain carries TRBV27 and TRBJ2-2; a weak D match, TRBD2 (6 bases). V lost 2 bases, J lost 4 bases, and 14 bases lay in between. Germline assignment: CDR1 MNHEY and CDR2 SMNVEV (reference sequence). The CDR3 is made up of 16 amino acids. The CDR3 DNA reads TGTGCCAGCAGTTTAGGTCAGGAGGGATTCACCGGGGAGCTGTTTTTT. Amino acid sequence: CASSLGQEGFTGELFF.

In regard to this clone: In the same sample, other DNA sequences code for this CDR3. The chain recombines TRBV9 with TRBJ2-7, with 9 bases fitting TRBD1. Per the germline V gene, CDR1 is SGDLS and CDR2 is YYNGEE. V shed 3 bases and J 2 bases; nucleotides not matched to a gene: 3. The CDR3 consists of 14 residues. CDR3 amino acids: CASSAGTGTYEQYF. DNA of the CDR3: TGTGCCAGCAGCGCCGGGACAGGGACCTACGAGCAGTACTTC. Complete variable domain (other parts from reference TRBV9 and TRBJ2-7): DSGVTQTPKHLITATGQRVTLRCSPRSGDLSVYWYQQSLDQGLQFLIQYYNGEERAKGNILERFSAQQFPDLHSELNLSSLELGDSALYFCASSAGTGTYEQYFGPGTRLTVT.

The rearrangement joins TRBV19 to TRBJ2-7; D might be TRBD2 (6 bases). Germline assignment: CDR1 LNHDA and CDR2 SQIVND (reference sequence). The CDR3 spans 13 residues. V lost 5 bases, J lost 2 bases, and 10 bases lay in between. The CDR3 DNA is TGTGCCAGTAGTCAGACTAGTGCCTACGAGCAGTACTTC. This gives the protein CASSQTSAYEQYF.

The DNA for the CDR3 is TGTGCCAGCAGTATAAAACAGTTTAATGAGCAGTTCTTC. Encoded protein: CASSIKQFNEQFF. The chain is built from TRBV5-5 and TRBJ2-1; no definite D call. V was pared by 5 bases and J by 7 bases, with 13 bases between. The V gene's germline CDR1 is SGHKS and CDR2 YYEKEE (reference sequence). CDR3 size: 13 residues.

This chain links TRBV9 with TRBJ2-4; weak D call: TRBD2 (7 bases). The CDR3 sequence is 18 residues long. Trimming removed 4 bases from V and 0 bases from J, with 20 bases in between. CDR1 SGDLS and CDR2 YYNGEE come from the germline V gene. This CDR3 reads CASSPFGGAVPAKNIQYF. The CDR3 DNA reads TGTGCCAGCAGCCCGTTTGGGGGGGCCGTCCCAGCCAAAAACATTCAGTACTTC.

The chain is built from TRBV6-5 and TRBJ1-1; perhaps TRBD1 as D (6 bases). CDR1 is MNHEY and CDR2 is SVGAGI in the germline V gene. This CDR3 has 14 residues. V dropped 6 bases and J dropped 5 bases, with 16 bases sitting between them. The CDR3 spells CASRIRDMRTEAFF. The CDR3 region has the DNA TGTGCCAGCAGAATCCGGGACATGAGGACTGAAGCTTTCTTT.